The rows below give T cell receptor beta chains drawn from one sample of a study of HIV-infected patients and healthy controls. In TCRdb, the 5' RACE reads were re-called with MiXCR into one record per CDR3 protein. The sample has around 6,000 distinct CDR3 sequences, 20% to 25% seen once. The input for sequencing was blood, taken before antiretroviral therapy. These TCRs come from an adult with HIV infection. CDR3s include the opening cysteine and the closing phenylalanine or tryptophan. The D gene is left open where the match is weak. For some rows the clone size is stated as once, few or many, or as a class when expanded; others skip it.

TRBV28	-	-	TRBJ1-1	TGTGCCAGCAGTCCCAACACATGGCAAGAAAGGTCCAACACTGAAGCTTTCTTT	CASSPNTWQERSNTEAFF
TRBV10-2	-	TRBD2	TRBJ2-3	TGCGCCAGCAGTGAGTCGAGTGGGGGACTAGCCACAGATACGCAGTATTTT	CASSESSGGLATDTQYF
TRBV10-3	many	TRBD1	TRBJ1-1	TGTGCCATCAGCGAGACAGGGCTTAGCACTGAAGCTTTCTTT	CAISETGLSTEAFF
TRBV2	few	-	TRBJ1-5	TGTGCCAGCAGGAATAGCAATCAGCCCCAGCATTTT	CASRNSNQPQHF
TRBV7-9	few	-	TRBJ1-6	TGTGCCAGCAGCTTTGCGACCGAGGACCTCCACTTT	CASSFATEDLHF
TRBV6-6	many	-	TRBJ1-5	TGTGCCAGCAGGGGACCCAATCAGCCCCAGCATTTT	CASRGPNQPQHF
TRBV10-3	-	TRBD1	TRBJ1-1	TGTGCCATCAGGCCCCGGACAGGGGATGAAGCTTTCTTT	CAIRPRTGDEAFF
TRBV29-1	few	-	TRBJ2-1	TGCAGCGGACTGACAGGCAACAATGAGCAGTTCTTC	CSGLTGNNEQFF
TRBV7-6	many	-	TRBJ1-5	TGTGCCAGCAGCTTAGGGGGTCTGAATCAGCCCCAGCATTTT	CASSLGGLNQPQHF
TRBV11-2	many	TRBD1	TRBJ2-7	TGTGCCAGCAGACCAAATAGACAGGGTAACTACGAGCAGTACTTC	CASRPNRQGNYEQYF
TRBV29-1	-	-	TRBJ2-3	TGCAGCGTTGGGCGAGGGACGATCACAGATACGCAGTATTTT	CSVGRGTITDTQYF
TRBV2	medium-sized	-	TRBJ2-7	TGTGCCAGCAGCGCCCAGTACGAGCAGTACTTC	CASSAQYEQYF
TRBV7-9	once	TRBD1	TRBJ1-6	TGTGCCAGAAGCTCCCAAGGACAGGTCGGCAATTCACCCCTCCACTTT	CARSSQGQVGNSPLHF
TRBV2	medium-sized	TRBD1	TRBJ1-5	TGTGCCAGCACCAAGGACAGGACCGAAAATCAGCCCCAGCATTTT	CASTKDRTENQPQHF
TRBV7-9	many	TRBD2	TRBJ2-5	TGTGCCAGCAGCTTACTACTAGCGGGTAACCAAGAGACCCAGTACTTC	CASSLLLAGNQETQYF
TRBV5-6	many	TRBD1	TRBJ1-2	TGTGCCAGCAGCTTGGAAGGACAGGGAGTCTATGGCTACACCTTC	CASSLEGQGVYGYTF
TRBV6-5	medium-sized	TRBD1	TRBJ2-3	TGTGCCAGCACATCCAGGGGGACCACAGATACGCAGTATTTT	CASTSRGTTDTQYF